The source of this TCR beta chain is a study of shared T cell receptors in the human thymus. This CDR3 region has 19 residues. V lost 0 bases and J 11 bases, leaving 29 bases between the germline ends. CDR1 and CDR2 from the germline V gene are LGHNT and FRNRAP. The data were produced by immunoSEQ multiplex PCR, yet TCRdb's version contains in-frame clones alone and is incomplete. This table has just under 550,000 clones, 75% to 85% appearing once. These data were also filed under a second study, of human thymus T cells. That paper states: Thymus specimens were resections from corrective heart surgery. Apparent skewing of V and J gene usage characterized both thymic and blood repertoires. Related research has reported that thymic repertoires overlap highly among unrelated individuals.

The J gene is TRBJ1-5, the V gene TRBV12-5, with D unresolved. The material sequenced was thymocytes. The clonotype originates from a boy in the first two years of life with a congenital heart defect. The CDR3 loop reads CASGLVRHTQPSTIEAQHF. In DNA, the CDR3 is TGTGCTAGTGGTTTGGTACGGCACACCCAACCGTCTACTATCGAGGCCCAGCATTTT. Drawing the rest from reference TRBV12-5 and TRBJ1-5, the complete variable domain is DARVTQTPRHKVTEMGQEVTMRCQPILGHNTVFWYRQTMMQGLELLAYFRNRAPLDDSGMPKDRFSAEMPDATLATLKIQPSEPRDSAVYFCASGLVRHTQPSTIEAQHFGDGTRLSIL.